The rows below give T cell receptor beta chains drawn from one sample of a study of radiotherapy plus CTLA-4 blockade in lung cancer. The data were produced by immunoSEQ multiplex PCR, yet TCRdb's version contains in-frame clones alone and is incomplete. The sample has about 59,000 clones; about 72% are singletons. The sequencing used peripheral blood, collected from a patient treated with radiotherapy plus ipilimumab. These receptors were obtained from a human donor with non-small cell lung cancer whose response to radiotherapy plus ipilimumab could not be evaluated. CDR3s include the opening cysteine and the closing phenylalanine or tryptophan. Each record gives: J gene, clone size, V gene, CDR3 protein. Size values are once, few and many counts, or a class for expanded clones, and some rows have none.

>TRBJ2-1|.|TRBV11-3
CASSLGTSGFNEQFF
>TRBJ2-3|few|TRBV27
CASSSPKGLAGVVLWGTDTQYF
>TRBJ1-2|.|TRBV4-3
CASSRQGDYGYTF
>TRBJ1-5|.|TRBV6-5
CASSHRGYSNQPQHF
>TRBJ2-5|.|TRBV5-1
CASSPLTGGFSKETQYF
>TRBJ1-5|.|TRBV6-6
CASSHGQGVIQPQHF
>TRBJ1-2|.|TRBV27
CASSSSAGEKVYGYTF
>TRBJ2-1|.|TRBV6-1
CASSDVDSRSYNEQFF
>TRBJ2-5|.|TRBV28
CASSLQMGGGETQYF
>TRBJ1-2|.|TRBV6-5
CASSRHLGDYGYTF
>TRBJ2-3|.|TRBV7-2
CASSSGLPSTDTQYF
>TRBJ2-1|once|TRBV6-1
CASSGLLAVYNEQFF
>TRBJ2-5|few|TRBV5-1
CASRSGGASLETQYF
>TRBJ2-1|.|TRBV9
CASSARDTGTNEQFF
>.|.|TRBV30
CAWSPGNGYEQYF
>TRBJ2-7|.|TRBV4-3
CASSQDSTPGQGADYEQYF
>TRBJ2-2|.|TRBV7-3
CASSFQQGNTGELFF
>TRBJ1-2|.|TRBV4-2
CASSQQGNYGYTF
>TRBJ2-7|.|TRBV7-2
CASSLAGPGQAYEQYF
>TRBJ2-1|.|TRBV9
CASSRTSGGDGEQFF
>TRBJ1-1|.|TRBV7-9
CASRPGTALGSTEAFF
>TRBJ2-1|.|TRBV9
CASSQRSGTSMNEQFF
>TRBJ1-2|.|TRBV28
CASSFSLDLPGDYGYTF
>TRBJ1-4|.|TRBV7-9
CASSPGTGNEKLFF
>TRBJ1-2|few|TRBV28
CASTEGQGYTF
>TRBJ1-5|.|TRBV5-1
CASSLGEVGQPQHF
>TRBJ2-7|.|TRBV7-8
CASSLRTGSYEQYF
>TRBJ2-7|.|TRBV9
CASSVDVQDYEQYF
>TRBJ1-3|many|TRBV4-3
CASSQGTGSGNTIYF
>TRBJ2-7|few|TRBV6-5
CASSYDRNYEQYF
>TRBJ2-7|.|TRBV5-4
CASSSDRGYYEQYF
>TRBJ2-5|.|TRBV27
CASSPTGTEETQYF